This TCR beta chain originates from a study of T cells in women clearing cervical HPV infection. About the study: HLA type stays a possible confounder, typing being limited.

Assay: immunoSEQ multiplex PCR; the TCRdb copy retains only in-frame clones and omits some. The sample includes around 28,000 clones. Study findings and constraints: Controls had more TRBV6-7 (0.16%) than cases (about 0.11%). Effector/memory and HPV-specific T cells were not isolated, and association timing is unknown. Richness plus V gene abundances separated cases from controls with AUC 0.65 to 0.85.

This CDR3 contains 15 residues. Germline assignment: CDR1 MNHNS and CDR2 SASEGT. In regard to this clone: The antigen remains unidentified. The read ends 3 residues shy of where the CDR3 ends; the end is completed using the germline J gene.

The J gene is TRBJ1-2, the V gene TRBV6-1; TRBD1 is a possible D gene (5 bases). The sequencing input was blood buffy coat. The TCR sequence derives from a woman aged 18 to 75 with a cervical HPV16 infection that either progressed to CIN3+ or cleared (not recorded which). The covered CDR3 bases are TGTGCCAGCAGTGAAGCCCTGACAGTCTCCTACGAC. This translates into CASSEALTVSYD. The entire CDR3 protein reads CASSEALTVSYDYTF.